The 21 T cell receptor beta chains in this list originate from one sample, sequenced in a study of T cell responses to AZD1222 COVID-19 vaccine. The repertoire was sequenced with immunoSEQ multiplex PCR; TCRdb's copy has only in-frame clones and lacks some. In the table there are 150,000 or so clones, less than 95% of which are singletons. The source material was peripheral blood, sampled on day 0 of AZD1222 vaccination. These receptors came from an adult in good health.

The CDR3 DNA sequence: TGTGCCAGCAGCCCCCCCGACTACGAGCAGTACTTC. Encoded protein: CASSPPDYEQYF. The rearrangement uses TRBV11-2 and TRBJ2-7, with D unclear. V was pared by 5 bases and J by 3 bases, with 8 bases between. The CDR3 covers 12 residues. Germline values: CDR1 SGHAT, CDR2 FQNNGV. Together with reference TRBV11-2 and TRBJ2-7, the CDR3 gives the full variable domain: EAGVAQSPRYKIIEKRQSVAFWCNPISGHATLYWYQQILGQGPKLLIQFQNNGVVDDSQLPKDRFSAERLKGVDSTLKIQPAKLEDSAVYLCASSPPDYEQYFGPGTRLTVT.

J is TRBJ2-1 and V is TRBV3-1 (or the pseudogene TRBV3-2); weak D call: TRBD1 (6 bases). Germline lookup yields CDR1 LGHDT and CDR2 YNNKEL (reference sequence). This CDR3 has 16 residues. Trimming cost V 0 bases and J 4 bases, with 13 bases left between them. The CDR3 sequence is CASSQEGYREYNEQFF. DNA of the CDR3: TGTGCCAGCAGCCAAGAAGGGTACAGGGAGTACAATGAGCAGTTCTTC.

The rearrangement joins TRBV9 to TRBJ2-1; D is unresolved. Trimming removed 2 bases from V and 3 bases from J, with 12 bases in between. This CDR3 spans 15 amino acids. Looked up from germline, CDR1 is SGDLS and CDR2 is YYNGEE. The CDR3 region has the DNA TGTGCCAGCAGCGTCGGTAGGCAGATCTACAATGAGCAGTTCTTC. Its protein is CASSVGRQIYNEQFF. The whole variable domain, filled in from reference TRBV9 and TRBJ2-1, reads DSGVTQTPKHLITATGQRVTLRCSPRSGDLSVYWYQQSLDQGLQFLIQYYNGEERAKGNILERFSAQQFPDLHSELNLSSLELGDSALYFCASSVGRQIYNEQFFGPGTRLTVL.

The chain employs TRBV29-1 and TRBJ1-5; D is possibly TRBD1 (5 bases). Trimming took 7 bases from V and 7 from J, leaving 14 bases between them. The germline V gene encodes CDR1 SQVTM and CDR2 ANQGSEA. The CDR3 has 12 residues. The CDR3 is CSASGSGQPQHF. CDR3 bases: TGCAGCGCTTCAGGGTCGGGGCAGCCCCAGCATTTT.

The J gene is TRBJ2-1, the V gene TRBV2; tentatively, D is TRBD1 (5 bases). The CDR3 totals 17 residues. CDR1 SNHLY and CDR2 FYNNEI come from the germline V gene. V shed 1 base and J shed 1 base, with 14 bases lying between them. DNA of the CDR3: TGTGCCAGCAGTGAAGTTCCAGGGATGCAGTCCTACAATGAGCAGTTCTTC. The encoded protein is CASSEVPGMQSYNEQFF.

This chain uses TRBV6-6 with TRBJ2-1; TRBD1 matches at 8 bases. CDR3 length equals 16 residues. Germline V lookup: CDR1 MNHNY, CDR2 SVGAGI (reference sequence). Trimming removed 0 bases from V and 0 bases from J; junction bases left unmatched: 1. CDR3 region: CASSYSGQGSYNEQFF. The CDR3 DNA reads as TGTGCCAGCAGTTACTCCGGACAGGGCTCCTACAATGAGCAGTTCTTC.

The rearrangement links TRBV4-1 to TRBJ2-6, with D possibly TRBD2 on 6 matching bases. Trimming removed 4 bases from V and 0 bases from J, with 19 bases in between. Germline CDR1 MGHRA, CDR2 YSYEKL. The CDR3 has 19 amino acids. The CDR3 DNA is TGCGCCAGCAGCCCAGTCGAACGGGGGACCGGCTCTGGGGCCAACGTCCTGACTTTC. It codes for CASSPVERGTGSGANVLTF.

The gene calls are TRBV27 and TRBJ2-7, with a weak D call TRBD1 (5 bases). Germline loops: CDR1 MNHEY, CDR2 SMNVEV (reference sequence). CDR3 length: 13 amino acids. Trimming left V 7 bases short and J 2 bases short, with 12 bases between. DNA for the CDR3: TGTGCCAGCACCGCACAAGGGGCCTACGAGCAGTACTTC. This sequence encodes CASTAQGAYEQYF.

This chain links TRBV5-1 with TRBJ1-1; 8 bases match TRBD1. Germline lookup yields CDR1 SGHRS and CDR2 YFSETQ. With V trimmed by 0 bases and J by 6 bases, 7 bases remained unmatched. The CDR3 contains 15 residues. As DNA, the CDR3 is TGCGCCAGCAGCTTGGCAGGGGGCAGGGGCGCTGAAGCTTTCTTT. Amino acid sequence: CASSLAGGRGAEAFF.

The J gene is TRBJ2-7, the V gene TRBV18; D remains ambiguous. Germline assignment: CDR1 KGHSH and CDR2 LQKENI. Trimming cost V 5 bases and J 6 bases, with 14 bases left between them. The CDR3 has 13 amino acids. CDR3 protein: CASSEGNGLEQYF. CDR3 bases: TGTGCCAGCTCAGAAGGGAATGGGCTCGAGCAGTACTTC.

This clone was seen once. The chain joins TRBV4-1 to TRBJ2-1; 13 bases are a match to TRBD2. CDR1 MGHRA and CDR2 YSYEKL come from the germline V gene. The CDR3 extends over 17 amino acids. The V and J ends lost 5 bases and 10 bases, in that order; junction bases with no gene match: 14. The CDR3 protein is CASSFQQPGLAGTEQFF. DNA for the CDR3: TGCGCCAGCAGCTTCCAGCAACCGGGACTAGCGGGGACCGAGCAGTTCTTC.

This chain uses TRBV15 with TRBJ2-5, with D possibly matching TRBD1 (6 bases). There are 15 residues in the CDR3. V lost 1 base, J lost 3 bases, and 12 bases lay in between. Germline V CDR1 and CDR2: LNHNV, YYDKDF (reference sequence). DNA of the CDR3: TGTGCCACCAGCAGAGGACCAGGGGAAAAAGAGACCCAGTACTTC. Protein sequence: CATSRGPGEKETQYF. Supplemented by reference TRBV15 and TRBJ2-5, the full variable domain reads DAMVIQNPRYQVTQFGKPVTLSCSQTLNHNVMYWYQQKSSQAPKLLFHYYDKDFNNEADTPDNFQSRRPNTSFCFLDIRSPGLGDTAMYLCATSRGPGEKETQYFGPGTRLLVL.

V usage is TRBV27 and J usage is TRBJ1-6, with D possibly matching TRBD1 (5 bases). The CDR3 length is 15 residues. Germline CDR1 reads MNHEY; CDR2 reads SMNVEV (reference sequence). V was shortened by 2 bases and J by 7 bases, with 12 bases between the two germline ends. The CDR3 coding sequence is TGTGCCAGCAGTTTAGGAGCTGACAGAAATTCACCCCTCCACTTT. Translated, it gives CASSLGADRNSPLHF.

The CDR3 region has the DNA TGTGCCAGCAGCTTGGCCAGCGGGAGGCGCACAGATACGCAGTATTTT. This sequence encodes CASSLASGRRTDTQYF. The rearrangement uses TRBV5-8 and TRBJ2-3; 9 nucleotides agree with TRBD2. After removal of 0 bases from V and 1 base from J, the junction contained 3 bases not matched to a gene. The CDR3 contains 16 residues. Germline CDR1 is SGHTS and CDR2 is YDEGEE. The complete variable domain, with remaining parts taken from reference TRBV5-8 and TRBJ2-3, reads EAGVTQSPTHLIKTRGQQATLRCSPISGHTSVYWYQQALGLGLQFLLWYDEGEERNRGNFPPRFSGRQFPNYSSELNVNALELEDSALYLCASSLASGRRTDTQYFGPGTRLTVL.

The V gene is TRBV7-2, the J gene TRBJ2-3; possibly TRBD2 for D (7 bases). Trimming left V 5 bases short and J 8 bases short, with 17 bases between. The germline gives CDR1 SGHTA, CDR2 FQGNSA. The CDR3 contains 14 residues. The chain's CDR3 is CASSPGGRGGTQYF. The CDR3 DNA sequence: TGTGCCAGCAGCCCGGGGGGCCGAGGAGGTACGCAGTATTTT.

The rearrangement links TRBV5-1 to TRBJ1-3; D might be TRBD1 (5 bases). The CDR3 covers 17 residues. Germline V gene lookup returns CDR1 SGHRS and CDR2 YFSETQ. The V end lost 0 bases, the J end lost 0 bases, and 13 bases lay between the germline ends. CDR3 bases: TGCGCCAGCAGCTTGGGGGGCCAGGGAGTCTCTGGAAACACCATATATTTT. It encodes CASSLGGQGVSGNTIYF. Variable domain in full (rest from reference TRBV5-1 and TRBJ1-3): KAGVTQTPRYLIKTRGQQVTLSCSPISGHRSVSWYQQTPGQGLQFLFEYFSETQRNKGNFPGRFSGRQFSNSRSEMNVSTLELGDSALYLCASSLGGQGVSGNTIYFGEGSWLTVV.

The chain is built from TRBV27 and TRBJ2-7, with D maybe TRBD2 (5 bases). The CDR3 has 18 residues. Germline-derived CDR1 and CDR2 are MNHEY and SMNVEV (reference sequence). V was shortened by 4 bases and J by 2 bases, with 24 bases between the two germline ends. The CDR3 protein is CASSSLWRRGWSPYEQYF. The CDR3 DNA reads as TGTGCCAGCAGTTCTCTCTGGCGCCGGGGATGGTCCCCCTACGAGCAGTACTTC.

The chain uses TRBV4-1 and TRBJ1-3; 7 nucleotides align to TRBD1. Germline lookup yields CDR1 MGHRA and CDR2 YSYEKL. The junction had 9 bases not matched to a gene; V was cut back by 7 bases and J by 0 bases. The CDR3 extends over 16 amino acids. The CDR3 here is CASTGDSLSSGNTIYF. The CDR3 DNA sequence: TGCGCCAGCACTGGGGACAGTCTCAGCTCTGGAAACACCATATATTTT.

This clone was counted ten times or more. In DNA form, the CDR3 reads TGTGCCAGCTCCCGAGCCGGGACTAGCGAGACCTACGAGCAGTACTTC. Protein: CASSRAGTSETYEQYF. The chain has TRBV18 and TRBJ2-7, with 10 bases matching TRBD2. The CDR3 runs to 16 residues. Germline CDR1 KGHSH, CDR2 LQKENI. J lost 2 bases, V lost 6 bases, and 10 bases had no gene match. The variable domain in full, completed from reference TRBV18 and TRBJ2-7, reads NAGVMQNPRHLVRRRGQEARLRCSPMKGHSHVYWYRQLPEEGLKFMVYLQKENIIDESGMPKERFSAEFPKEGPSILRIQQVVRGDSAAYFCASSRAGTSETYEQYFGPGTRLTVT.

This clone has more than one count but fewer than ten. This sequence joins TRBV13 and TRBJ2-3; 7 positions agree with TRBD1. The J segment lost 2 bases and the V segment lost 3 bases, leaving 5 bases of the junction unmatched. In germline, CDR1 is PRHDT, CDR2 FYEKMQ (reference sequence). CDR3 length: 15 residues. The CDR3 sequence is CASSFGQVFTDTQYF. The DNA of the CDR3 is TGTGCCAGCAGCTTCGGACAGGTGTTCACAGATACGCAGTATTTT.

The chain is built from TRBV6-5 and TRBJ2-1, with TRBD1 identical over 9 bases. The CDR3 contains 14 residues. Germline CDR1 and CDR2: MNHEY and SVGAGI. The V gene end was trimmed by 6 bases and the J gene end by 3 bases; junction bases not matched to a gene: 3. CDR3 DNA: TGTGCCAGCAGCCTGGACAGGGGCTACAATGAGCAGTTCTTC. This gives the protein CASSLDRGYNEQFF.